This T cell receptor beta chain was captured by sequencing in a study of CD8+ T cells in alopecia areata. There are a few counts of this clone. Its specificity is not known. Treatment in this sample: oral pan-JAK inhibitor, 5-10 mg twice daily. It was cDNA, reverse transcribed from extracted RNA, that served as the sequencing template. Repertoires were generated with immunoSEQ multiplex PCR, while TCRdb's copy carries only in-frame clones and drops some. The data show more than 150,000 clones, approximately 51% seen once. Germline-derived CDR1 and CDR2 are GTSNPN and SVGIG (reference sequence). CDR3 length: 16 residues. The trim removed 0 bases at V and 5 bases at J, leaving 10 bases unmatched. Findings and caveats of the study: Scalp clonality and expanded CD8+ clones among the top 100 showed significant decreases with tofacitinib.

This sample comprised CD8+ T cells sorted from blood, obtained around week 53, from a patient treated with tofacitinib. The V call is TRBV30, the J call TRBJ1-5; 7 nucleotides align to TRBD1. The receptor was isolated from a human donor with alopecia areata. In DNA, the CDR3 is TGTGCCTGGAGTGTACTCGGCAGGGGGAAAGATCAGCCCCAGCATTTT. Translation: CAWSVLGRGKDQPQHF. The entire variable domain, with the rest obtained from reference TRBV30 and TRBJ1-5, is as follows: SQTIHQWPATLVQPVGSPLSLECTVEGTSNPNLYWYRQAAGRGLQLLFYSVGIGQISSEVPQNLSASRPQDRQFILSSKKLLLSDSGFYLCAWSVLGRGKDQPQHFGDGTRLSIL.